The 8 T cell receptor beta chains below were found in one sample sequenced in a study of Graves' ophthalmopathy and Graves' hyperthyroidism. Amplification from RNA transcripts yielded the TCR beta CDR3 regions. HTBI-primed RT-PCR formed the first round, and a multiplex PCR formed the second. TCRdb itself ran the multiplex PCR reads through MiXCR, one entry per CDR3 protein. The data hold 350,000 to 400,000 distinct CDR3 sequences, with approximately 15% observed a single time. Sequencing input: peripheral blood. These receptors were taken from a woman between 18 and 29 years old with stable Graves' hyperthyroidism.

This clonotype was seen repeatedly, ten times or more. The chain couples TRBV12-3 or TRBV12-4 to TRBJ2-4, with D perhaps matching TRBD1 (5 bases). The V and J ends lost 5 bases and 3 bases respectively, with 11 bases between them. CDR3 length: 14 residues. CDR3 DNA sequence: TGTGCCAGCAGTCTCAGGGTATTCAAAAACATTCAGTACTTC. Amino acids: CASSLRVFKNIQYF.

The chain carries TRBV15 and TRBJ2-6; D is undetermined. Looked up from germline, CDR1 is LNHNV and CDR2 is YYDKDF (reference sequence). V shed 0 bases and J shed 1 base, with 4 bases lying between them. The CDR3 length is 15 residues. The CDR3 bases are TGTGCCACCAGCAGAGACCTTTCTGGGGCCAACGTCCTGACTTTC. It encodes CATSRDLSGANVLTF.

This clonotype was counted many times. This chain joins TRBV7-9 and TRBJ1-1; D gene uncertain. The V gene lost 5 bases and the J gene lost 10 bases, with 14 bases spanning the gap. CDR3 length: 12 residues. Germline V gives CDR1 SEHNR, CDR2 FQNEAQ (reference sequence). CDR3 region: CASSPGRQGAFF. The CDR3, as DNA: TGTGCCAGCAGCCCGGGGAGACAAGGAGCTTTCTTT.

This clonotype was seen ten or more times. The DNA of the CDR3 is TGTGCCAGCAGTCTCATCAAGGAGGCTTTCTTT. It yields the protein CASSLIKEAFF. The V and J genes are TRBV2 and TRBJ1-1; unclear D gene. The CDR3 consists of 11 residues. Germline CDR1 and CDR2: SNHLY and FYNNEI. V was clipped by 5 bases and J by 11 bases, with 12 bases between them.

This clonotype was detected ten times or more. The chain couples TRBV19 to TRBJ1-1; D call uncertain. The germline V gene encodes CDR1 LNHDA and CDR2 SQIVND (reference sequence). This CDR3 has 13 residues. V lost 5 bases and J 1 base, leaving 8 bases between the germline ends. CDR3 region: CASSSSRNTEAFF. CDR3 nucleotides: TGTGCCAGTAGTTCCTCACGGAACACTGAAGCTTTCTTT.

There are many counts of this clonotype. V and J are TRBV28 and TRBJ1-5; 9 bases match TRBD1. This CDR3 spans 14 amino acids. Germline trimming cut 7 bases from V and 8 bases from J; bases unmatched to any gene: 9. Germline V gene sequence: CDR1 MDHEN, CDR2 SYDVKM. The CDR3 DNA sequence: TGTGCCAGCACCCCCGGGACAGGGTTTGAGCCCCAGCATTTT. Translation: CASTPGTGFEPQHF.

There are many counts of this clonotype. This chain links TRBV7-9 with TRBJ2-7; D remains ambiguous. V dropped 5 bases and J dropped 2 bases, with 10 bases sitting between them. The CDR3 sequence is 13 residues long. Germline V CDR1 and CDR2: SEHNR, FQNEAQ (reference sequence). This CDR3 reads CASSLDAAYEQYF. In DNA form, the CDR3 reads TGTGCCAGCAGCCTCGACGCAGCCTACGAGCAGTACTTC.

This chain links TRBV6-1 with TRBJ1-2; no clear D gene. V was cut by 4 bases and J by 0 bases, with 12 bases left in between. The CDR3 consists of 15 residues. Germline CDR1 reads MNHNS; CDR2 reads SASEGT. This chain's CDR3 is CASSGDPGANYGYTF. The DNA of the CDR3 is TGTGCCAGCAGTGGGGATCCGGGAGCTAACTATGGCTACACCTTC.